These 4 T cell receptor beta chains originate from one sample sequenced in a study of siplizumab effects on memory and regulatory T cells. Data came from immunoSEQ multiplex PCR; TCRdb stores just in-frame clones and leaves some out. The table has more than 85,000 clones, about 90% seen once. Material for sequencing was CD4+ T cells sorted from blood. These receptors were collected from a human donor in good health.

V is TRBV28 and J is TRBJ1-1; 8 nucleotides line up with TRBD1. The CDR3 has 13 amino acids. V was pared by 6 bases and J by 8 bases, with 8 bases of the junction left unmatched. CDR1 MDHEN and CDR2 SYDVKM come from the germline V gene. The CDR3 DNA reads as TGTGCCAGCAGCTCTCAGGGGGCTTGGGAAGCTTTCTTT. Protein: CASSSQGAWEAFF.

The gene calls are TRBV4-1 and TRBJ2-5; D call uncertain. CDR1 is MGHRA, CDR2 YSYEKL, per germline. This CDR3 contains 15 residues. The V end lost 0 bases, the J end lost 2 bases, and 10 bases lay between the germline ends. Here the CDR3 reads CASSQDGTVQETQYF. The CDR3 DNA follows: TGCGCCAGCAGCCAAGATGGAACGGTTCAAGAGACCCAGTACTTC.

The chain employs TRBV28 and TRBJ1-2; D ambiguous. The CDR3 covers 11 residues. Trimming left V 6 bases short and J 8 bases short, with 10 bases between. From germline, CDR1 is MDHEN and CDR2 SYDVKM. The CDR3 spells CASRGAGGYTF. For the CDR3, the DNA is TGTGCCAGCAGGGGAGCGGGCGGCTACACCTTC.

This chain joins TRBV28 and TRBJ1-2; weak D call: TRBD1 (5 bases). Germline assignment: CDR1 MDHEN and CDR2 SYDVKM. Trimming left V 8 bases short and J 3 bases short, with 16 bases between. CDR3 size: 14 residues. CDR3 sequence reads: CASQVQGMYYGYTF. The CDR3, as DNA: TGTGCCAGCCAGGTGCAGGGTATGTACTATGGCTACACCTTC.